This TCR beta chain was observed in a study of OX40 agonist ivuxolimab in advanced cancers. Study background: As their treatment, patients were administered ivuxolimab, an agonistic anti-OX40 (CD134) antibody. At 75% to 90% male, the cohort had a mean age of about 55 years, ranging from about 23 to 79.

TCRdb's copy holds only in-frame clones and misses some; the assay was immunoSEQ multiplex PCR. The data show some 68,000 clones, about 86% seen once. Comment on this clone: Its antigen remains unknown.

Study-level points and caveats: In general, CD8+ T cells held more expanded clones than CD4+ did, on average. Antigen specificity remained undetermined for the expanded peripheral T cells.

CDR1 and CDR2 (germline): SEHNR, FQNEAQ (reference sequence). The CDR3 totals 12 residues. The V and J ends lost 5 bases and 9 bases respectively, with 11 bases between them. The origin of this receptor is an adult with an advanced solid tumor such as melanoma, head and neck, liver or kidney cancer. The V and J genes are TRBV7-9 and TRBJ2-1, with D uncertain. The sample was CD4+ or CD8+ T cells sorted from blood, taken in a trial of the OX40 agonist ivuxolimab. DNA of the CDR3: TGTGCCAGCAGCCCTCCGGGTCGTGAGCAGTTCTTC. This translates into CASSPPGREQFF.